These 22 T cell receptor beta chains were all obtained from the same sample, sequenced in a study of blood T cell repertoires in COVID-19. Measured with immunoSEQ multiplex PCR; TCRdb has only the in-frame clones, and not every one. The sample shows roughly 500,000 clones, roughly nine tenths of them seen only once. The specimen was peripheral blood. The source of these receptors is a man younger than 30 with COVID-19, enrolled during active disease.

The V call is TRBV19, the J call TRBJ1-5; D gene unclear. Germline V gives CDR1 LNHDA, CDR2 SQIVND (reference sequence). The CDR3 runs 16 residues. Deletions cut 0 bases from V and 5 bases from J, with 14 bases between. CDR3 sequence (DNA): TGTGCCAGTAGTATAGATTTAGGGAGGAGCCATCAGCCCCAGCATTTT. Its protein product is CASSIDLGRSHQPQHF.

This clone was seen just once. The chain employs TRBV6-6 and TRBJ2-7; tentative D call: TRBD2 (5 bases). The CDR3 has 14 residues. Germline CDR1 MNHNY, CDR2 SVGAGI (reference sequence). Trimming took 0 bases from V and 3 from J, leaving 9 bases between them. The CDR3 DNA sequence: TGTGCCAGCAGTTACTCTAGCGACAACTACGAGCAGTACTTC. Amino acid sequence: CASSYSSDNYEQYF.

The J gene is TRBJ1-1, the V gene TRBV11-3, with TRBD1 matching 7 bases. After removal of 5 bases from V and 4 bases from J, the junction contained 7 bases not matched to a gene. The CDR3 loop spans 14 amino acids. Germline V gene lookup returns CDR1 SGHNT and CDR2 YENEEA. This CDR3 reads CASSIGTVATEAFF. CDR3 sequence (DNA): TGTGCCAGCAGCATCGGGACAGTGGCCACTGAAGCTTTCTTT.

The CDR3 DNA reads as TGTGCCATCAGGGGCCCGGTGGAGGGGACTGAAGCTTTCTTT. It translates to CAIRGPVEGTEAFF. The V call is TRBV10-3, the J call TRBJ1-1, with D tentatively TRBD1 (5 bases). The V end lost 6 bases, the J end lost 5 bases, and 16 bases lay between the germline ends. The CDR3 is made up of 14 amino acids. CDR1 and CDR2 (germline): ENHRY, SYGVKD.

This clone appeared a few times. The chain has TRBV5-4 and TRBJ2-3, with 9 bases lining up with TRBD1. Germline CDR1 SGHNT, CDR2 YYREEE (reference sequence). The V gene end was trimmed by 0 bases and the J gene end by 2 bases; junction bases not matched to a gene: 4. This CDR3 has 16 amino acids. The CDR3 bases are TGTGCCAGCAGCTTGGCGGGACAGGGCGTCACAGATACGCAGTATTTT. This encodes CASSLAGQGVTDTQYF.

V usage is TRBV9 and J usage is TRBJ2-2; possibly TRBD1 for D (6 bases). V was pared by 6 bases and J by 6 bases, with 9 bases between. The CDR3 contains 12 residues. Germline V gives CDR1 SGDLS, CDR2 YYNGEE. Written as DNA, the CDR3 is TGTGCCAGCACAACAGGGTCCGGGGAGCTGTTTTTT. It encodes CASTTGSGELFF. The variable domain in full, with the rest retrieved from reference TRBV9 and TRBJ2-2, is DSGVTQTPKHLITATGQRVTLRCSPRSGDLSVYWYQQSLDQGLQFLIQYYNGEERAKGNILERFSAQQFPDLHSELNLSSLELGDSALYFCASTTGSGELFFGEGSRLTVL.

CDR3 residues: CASSKTRTYEQYF. The DNA of the CDR3 is TGTGCCAGCAGCAAGACTAGAACTTACGAGCAGTACTTC. V gene TRBV3-1 (or the pseudogene TRBV3-2) combines with J gene TRBJ2-7, with D maybe TRBD2 (6 bases). The germline V gene has CDR1 LGHDT and CDR2 YNNKEL (reference sequence). The CDR3 loop spans 13 amino acids. The V and J ends lost 5 bases and 4 bases respectively, with 12 bases between them.

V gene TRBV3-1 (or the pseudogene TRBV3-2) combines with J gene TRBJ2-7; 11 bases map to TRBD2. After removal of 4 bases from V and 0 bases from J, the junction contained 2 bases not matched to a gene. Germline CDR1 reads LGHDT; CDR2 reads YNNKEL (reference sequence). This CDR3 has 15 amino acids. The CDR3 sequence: CASSRGLAASYEQYF. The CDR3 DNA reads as TGTGCCAGCAGCCGGGGACTAGCGGCCTCCTACGAGCAGTACTTC.

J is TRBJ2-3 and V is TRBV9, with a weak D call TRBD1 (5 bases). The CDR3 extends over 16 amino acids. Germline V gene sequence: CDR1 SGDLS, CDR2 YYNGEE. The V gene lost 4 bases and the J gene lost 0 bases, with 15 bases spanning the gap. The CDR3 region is CASSFQSGHSTDTQYF. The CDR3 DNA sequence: TGTGCCAGCAGCTTCCAATCCGGACATAGCACAGATACGCAGTATTTT.

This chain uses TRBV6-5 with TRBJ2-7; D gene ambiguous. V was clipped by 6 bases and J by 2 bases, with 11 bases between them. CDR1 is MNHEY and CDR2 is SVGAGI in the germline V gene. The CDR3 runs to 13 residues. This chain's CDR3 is CASRTTDPYEQYF. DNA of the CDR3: TGTGCCAGCAGGACAACTGATCCCTACGAGCAGTACTTC.

The CDR3 spells CASMAVNTEAFF. The CDR3 DNA sequence: TGTGCCAGCATGGCGGTTAACACTGAAGCTTTCTTT. The chain couples TRBV28 to TRBJ1-1; unclear D gene. The CDR3 sequence is 12 residues long. Germline assignment: CDR1 MDHEN and CDR2 SYDVKM. Trimming shortened V by 7 bases and J by 2 bases, and 8 bases separated the two germline ends.

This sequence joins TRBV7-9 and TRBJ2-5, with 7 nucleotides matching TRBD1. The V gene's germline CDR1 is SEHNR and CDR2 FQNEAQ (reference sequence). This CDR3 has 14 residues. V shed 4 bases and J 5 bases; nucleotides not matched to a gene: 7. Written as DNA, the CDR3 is TGTGCCAGCAGCTCCCCTAGGGGGCGGGAGACCCAGTACTTC. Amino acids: CASSSPRGRETQYF.

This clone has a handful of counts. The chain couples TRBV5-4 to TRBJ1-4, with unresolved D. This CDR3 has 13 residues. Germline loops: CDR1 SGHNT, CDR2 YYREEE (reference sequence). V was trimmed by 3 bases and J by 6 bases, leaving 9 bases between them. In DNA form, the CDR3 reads TGTGCCAGCAGCTACCAGGTCGATGAAAAACTGTTTTTT. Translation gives CASSYQVDEKLFF.

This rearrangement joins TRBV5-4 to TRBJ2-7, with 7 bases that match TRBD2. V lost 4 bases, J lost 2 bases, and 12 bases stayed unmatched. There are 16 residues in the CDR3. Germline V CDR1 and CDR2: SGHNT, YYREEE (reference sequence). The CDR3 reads CASSQGMERDTYEQYF. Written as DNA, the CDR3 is TGTGCCAGCAGCCAAGGAATGGAGCGGGATACCTACGAGCAGTACTTC.

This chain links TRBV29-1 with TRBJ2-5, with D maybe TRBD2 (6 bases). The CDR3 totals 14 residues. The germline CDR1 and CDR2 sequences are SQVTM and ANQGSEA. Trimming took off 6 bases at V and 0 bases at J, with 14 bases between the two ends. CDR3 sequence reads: CSVSGTPYQETQYF. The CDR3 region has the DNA TGCAGCGTCTCCGGGACTCCGTACCAAGAGACCCAGTACTTC. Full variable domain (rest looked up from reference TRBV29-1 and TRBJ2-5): SAVISQKPSRDICQRGTSLTIQCQVDSQVTMMFWYRQQPGQSLTLIATANQGSEATYESGFVIDKFPISRPNLTFSTLTVSNMSPEDSSIYLCSVSGTPYQETQYFGPGTRLLVL.

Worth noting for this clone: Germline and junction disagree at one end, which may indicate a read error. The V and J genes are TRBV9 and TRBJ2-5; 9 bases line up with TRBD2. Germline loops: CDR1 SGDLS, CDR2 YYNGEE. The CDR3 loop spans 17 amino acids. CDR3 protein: CASSVAPPSGAQGTQYF. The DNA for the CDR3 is TGTGCCAGCAGCGTAGCCCCCCCTAGCGGGGCCCAAGGGACCCAGTACTTC.

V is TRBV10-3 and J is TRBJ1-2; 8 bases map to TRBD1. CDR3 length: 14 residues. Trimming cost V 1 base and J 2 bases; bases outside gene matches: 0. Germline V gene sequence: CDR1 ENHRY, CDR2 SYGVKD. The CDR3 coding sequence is TGTGCCATCAGTGAGTGGACAGGGAACTATGGCTACACCTTC. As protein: CAISEWTGNYGYTF.

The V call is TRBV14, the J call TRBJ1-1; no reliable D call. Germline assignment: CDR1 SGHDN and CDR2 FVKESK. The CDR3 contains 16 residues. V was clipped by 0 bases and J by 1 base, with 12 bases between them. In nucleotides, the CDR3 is TGTGCCAGCAGCCAAGAGAAATTTGGGCGGAACACTGAAGCTTTCTTT. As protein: CASSQEKFGRNTEAFF.

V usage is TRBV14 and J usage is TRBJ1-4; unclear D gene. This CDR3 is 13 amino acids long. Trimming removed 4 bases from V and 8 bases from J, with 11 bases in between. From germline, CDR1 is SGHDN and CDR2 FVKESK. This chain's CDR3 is CASSLSQREKLFF. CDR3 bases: TGTGCCAGCAGCCTCTCGCAGAGGGAAAAACTGTTTTTT.

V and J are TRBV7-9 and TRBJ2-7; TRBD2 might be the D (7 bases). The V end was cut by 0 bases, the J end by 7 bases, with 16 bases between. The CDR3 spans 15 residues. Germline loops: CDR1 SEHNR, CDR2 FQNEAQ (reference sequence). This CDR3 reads CASSLAGGGLLEQYF. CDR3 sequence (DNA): TGTGCCAGCAGCTTAGCTGGGGGGGGGCTCTTAGAGCAGTACTTC. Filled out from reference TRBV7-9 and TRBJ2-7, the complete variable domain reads DTGVSQNPRHKITKRGQNVTFRCDPISEHNRLYWYRQTLGQGPEFLTYFQNEAQLEKSRLLSDRFSAERPKGSFSTLEIQRTEQGDSAMYLCASSLAGGGLLEQYFGPGTRLTVT.

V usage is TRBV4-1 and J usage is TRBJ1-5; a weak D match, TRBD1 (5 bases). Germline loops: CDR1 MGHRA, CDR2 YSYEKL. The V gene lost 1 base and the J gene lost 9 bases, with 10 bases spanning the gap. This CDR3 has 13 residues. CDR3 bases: TGCGCCAGCAGCCAAGCGGGGGATCCGCCCCAGCATTTT. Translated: CASSQAGDPPQHF.

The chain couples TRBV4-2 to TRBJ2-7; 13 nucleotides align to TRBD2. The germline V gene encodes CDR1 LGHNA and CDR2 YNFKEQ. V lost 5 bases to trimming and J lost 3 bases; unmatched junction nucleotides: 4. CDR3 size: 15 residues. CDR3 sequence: CASSTGTSGIYEQYF. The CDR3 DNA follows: TGTGCCAGCAGCACGGGGACTAGCGGGATCTACGAGCAGTACTTC.